This record covers a single TCR beta chain. Its antigen is undetermined. Repertoires were generated with immunoSEQ multiplex PCR, while TCRdb's copy carries only in-frame clones and drops some. The sample includes more than 400,000 clones, about 90% seen only once; the top ten take around 4.5%. The treatment was: about 20 received Ad26.COV2.S at low or high dose, single or two shots; a few received placebo; per-sample allocation not given. Repertoires come from day 63 after the first vaccine or placebo injection. This entry belongs to a study of Ad26.COV2.S vaccination and SARS-CoV-2 variants. Study at large: Ad26.COV2.S was injected intramuscularly once or twice, 56 days apart.

Germline V gives CDR1 ENHRY, CDR2 SYGVKD. The CDR3 loop spans 12 amino acids. Trimming pared 0 bases from V and 7 bases from J, leaving 4 bases between. Study findings and constraints: The TCR-based breadth and depth measures might underestimate overall T cell responses.

The sequence was collected from a person aged 18-65 years who received the Ad26.COV2.S COVID-19 vaccine or a placebo. V gene TRBV10-3 combines with J gene TRBJ2-1; D gene ambiguous. Source: peripheral blood, taken in a trial of Ad26.COV2.S vaccine versus placebo. The CDR3 DNA sequence: TGTGCCATCAGTGAGTCTCAGAATGAGCAGTTCTTC. Its protein product is CAISESQNEQFF.